These T cell receptor beta chains were read from a single sample in a study of shared clonotypes between healthy human individuals. Here immunoSEQ multiplex PCR was the method, and the copy in TCRdb shows in-frame clones only, minus some. The sample records hundreds of thousands of clones, more than 95% being singletons. The sample consisted of naive CD4+ T cells sorted from blood. The receptors shown here come from a woman in her 30s in good health. CDR3s include the opening cysteine and the closing phenylalanine or tryptophan. Each record gives: clone size, V gene, D gene, J gene, CDR3 protein, CDR3 DNA. A D gene is named only where the DNA matches it firmly. Not all rows give a size; the values are once, few, many and, for expanded clones, a class.

-	TRBV19	TRBD1	TRBJ2-7	CASRRQGRRYEQYF	TGTGCCAGTAGGAGACAGGGTAGGCGCTACGAGCAGTACTTC
once	TRBV28	-	TRBJ1-3	CASITGHGNTIYF	TGTGCCAGCATTACAGGGCACGGAAACACCATATATTTT
-	TRBV28	-	TRBJ1-4	CASSGGGSTLEKLFF	TGTGCCAGCAGTGGCGGGGGATCGACGCTTGAAAAACTGTTTTTT
-	TRBV21-1	-	TRBJ1-5	CASSHIQVNSNQPQHF	TGTGCCAGCAGTCATATCCAAGTCAATAGCAATCAGCCCCAGCATTTT
-	TRBV7-3	TRBD2	TRBJ2-2	CASSFLAGASNTGELFF	TGTGCCAGCAGCTTCTTAGCGGGAGCATCGAACACCGGGGAGCTGTTTTTT
-	TRBV7-6	-	TRBJ1-2	CASSFDGYGYTF	TGTGCCAGCAGCTTCGACGGTTATGGCTACACCTTC
-	TRBV4-2	TRBD1	TRBJ1-2	CASSLGDRVYGYTF	TGTGCCAGCAGCTTGGGGGACAGGGTCTATGGCTACACCTTC
-	TRBV7-3	-	TRBJ2-5	CASSPGPAGETQYF	TGTGCCAGCAGCCCCGGACCTGCGGGGGAGACCCAGTACTTC
-	TRBV10-1	-	TRBJ1-1	CASSGGGIAPMNTEAFF	TGCGCCAGCAGTGGTGGGGGAATAGCGCCTATGAACACTGAAGCTTTCTTT
-	TRBV19	-	TRBJ1-5	CASSEVTGQPQHF	TGTGCCAGTAGTGAAGTAACGGGTCAGCCCCAGCATTTT
-	TRBV6-5	-	TRBJ2-7	CASSYDSSMREQYF	TGTGCCAGCAGTTACGACTCTTCGATGCGGGAGCAGTACTTC
-	TRBV28	-	TRBJ2-1	CASSLFRAFLNEQFF	TGTGCCAGCAGTTTGTTCAGGGCTTTTCTCAATGAGCAGTTCTTC
-	TRBV21-1	-	TRBJ2-7	CASSNRLAGGEGEQYF	TGTGCCAGCAGCAACCGACTAGCGGGAGGGGAGGGCGAGCAGTACTTC
-	TRBV19	-	TRBJ2-7	CASSIGLGGYEQYF	TGTGCCAGTAGTATCGGCCTAGGAGGTTACGAGCAGTACTTC
-	TRBV19	-	TRBJ2-5	CAASDFQETQYF	TGTGCTGCATCAGATTTCCAAGAGACCCAGTACTTC
-	TRBV11-3	-	TRBJ2-1	CASSKFKGPYEQFF	TGTGCCAGCAGCAAATTCAAGGGGCCATATGAGCAGTTCTTC
-	TRBV7-9	TRBD1	TRBJ1-1	CASSQDRGDGNTEAFF	TGTGCCAGCAGCCAGGACAGGGGTGATGGGAACACTGAAGCTTTCTTT
-	TRBV9	TRBD1	TRBJ2-7	CASRRDRATYEQYF	TGTGCCAGTAGGAGGGACAGGGCAACCTACGAGCAGTACTTC
-	TRBV6-6	-	TRBJ1-1	CASSKGSMNTEAFF	TGTGCCAGCAGCAAGGGCTCCATGAACACTGAAGCTTTCTTT
once	TRBV5-1	-	TRBJ2-3	CASSLSPLSEDTQYF	TGCGCCAGCAGCTTGTCGCCTCTATCCGAGGATACGCAGTATTTT
-	TRBV5-1	-	TRBJ2-2	CASDDGYGSGELFF	TGCGCCAGCGACGACGGCTATGGGTCCGGGGAGCTGTTTTTT
once	TRBV5-1	TRBD2	TRBJ2-7	CASSAGAGGPYEQYF	TGCGCCAGCAGCGCTGGAGCGGGGGGACCTTACGAGCAGTACTTC
once	TRBV19	-	TRBJ1-5	CASEATLKNQPQHF	TGTGCCAGTGAGGCGACCCTTAAAAATCAGCCCCAGCATTTT
-	TRBV11-3	-	TRBJ2-4	CASSLSARRYFVWPKNIQYF	TGTGCCAGCAGCCTTTCCGCCAGGAGGTATTTCGTTTGGCCCAAAAACATTCAGTACTTC
-	TRBV15	-	TRBJ1-1	CATSREGAGNTEAFF	TGTGCCACCAGCAGAGAAGGGGCCGGGAACACTGAAGCTTTCTTT
-	TRBV7-2	-	TRBJ2-7	CASSERLEQYF	TGTGCCAGCAGCGAGCGGTTGGAGCAGTACTTC
-	TRBV11-2	-	TRBJ2-7	CASSQELARLYEQYF	TGTGCCAGCAGCCAAGAGCTAGCGCGATTATACGAGCAGTACTTC
-	TRBV6-1	-	TRBJ1-3	CASSEPLSGNTIYF	TGTGCCAGCAGTGAACCTCTTTCTGGAAACACCATATATTTT
-	TRBV5-8	-	TRBJ1-2	CASSFKNRASGYTF	TGTGCCAGCAGCTTTAAAAACAGAGCCTCTGGCTACACCTTC
once	TRBV7-8	-	TRBJ1-5	CASSSEIGTYPGGINQPQHF	TGTGCCAGCAGCTCAGAAATCGGGACTTACCCCGGGGGTATCAATCAGCCCCAGCATTTT
-	TRBV28	-	TRBJ1-4	CASRPTTNEKLFF	TGTGCCAGCAGACCTACAACTAATGAAAAACTGTTTTTT
-	TRBV27	-	TRBJ2-2	CASSLIGGRRSNTGELFF	TGTGCCAGCAGTTTAATTGGTGGGAGGCGATCGAACACCGGGGAGCTGTTTTTT
-	TRBV5-1	TRBD2	TRBJ2-5	CASSAGGVGETQYF	TGCGCCAGCAGCGCTGGGGGGGTCGGGGAGACCCAGTACTTC
-	TRBV9	TRBD1	TRBJ2-6	CASSVSGTGVSGANVLTF	TGTGCCAGCAGCGTTTCCGGGACAGGGGTGTCTGGGGCCAACGTCCTGACTTTC
-	TRBV25-1	-	TRBJ1-2	CASRPDSSNYGYTF	TGTGCCAGCAGACCCGACAGTTCTAACTATGGCTACACCTTC
-	TRBV6-1	TRBD2	TRBJ2-2	CASNGLAGAGELFF	TGTGCCAGCAATGGACTAGCGGGAGCCGGGGAGCTGTTTTTT
-	TRBV18	-	TRBJ2-5	CASSPSRQETQYF	TGTGCCAGCTCACCATCCAGACAAGAGACCCAGTACTTC
-	TRBV18	TRBD2	TRBJ2-1	CASSPPSLAGNEQFF	TGTGCCAGCTCACCACCTAGCTTAGCGGGGAATGAGCAGTTCTTC